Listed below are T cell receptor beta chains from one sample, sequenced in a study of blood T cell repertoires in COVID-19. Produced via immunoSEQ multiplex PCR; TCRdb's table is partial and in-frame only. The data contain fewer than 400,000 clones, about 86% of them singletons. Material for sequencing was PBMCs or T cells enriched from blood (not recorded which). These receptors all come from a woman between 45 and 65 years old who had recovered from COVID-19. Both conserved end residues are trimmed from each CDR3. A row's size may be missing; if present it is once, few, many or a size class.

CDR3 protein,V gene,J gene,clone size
ASSQETASPLH,TRBV4-1,TRBJ1-6,few
AWSPGETDTQY,TRBV30,TRBJ2-3,NA
ASTADRRYNYGYT,TRBV19,TRBJ1-2,NA
ASSYQGTHEQY,TRBV6-5,TRBJ2-7,NA
ASSISIDQPQH,TRBV21-1,TRBJ1-5,NA
ASSLAPDRAQPQH,TRBV5-1,TRBJ1-5,NA
ASSRGSGDYGYT,TRBV18,TRBJ1-2,NA
ASSDLLQGTDTQY,TRBV7-2,TRBJ2-3,NA
ASSTPLAGWEVEVGYT,TRBV28,TRBJ1-2,NA
ASSLLAGDDYEQY,TRBV7-2,TRBJ2-7,NA
ASSPAPGDGYT,TRBV7-2,TRBJ1-2,NA
ASSQGLRAYEQY,TRBV2,TRBJ2-7,NA
ASRPDQGNYGYT,TRBV6-5,TRBJ1-2,NA
ASRQFGQGSNEKLF,TRBV5-1,TRBJ1-4,NA
ASSIQAQSYEAF,TRBV19,TRBJ1-1,few
ASTEQGNYGYT,TRBV2,TRBJ1-2,few
ASSPAYTGMNTEAF,TRBV5-1,TRBJ1-1,NA
ASSPAPGVAQH,TRBV28,TRBJ1-5,NA
ASSPGQSNYGYT,TRBV6-5,TRBJ1-2,NA
ASSRDRGPGNTIY,TRBV18,TRBJ1-3,NA
ASSLDWAVTDTQY,TRBV13,TRBJ2-3,NA
ASSQEFMTGKYQETQY,TRBV3-1/TRBV3-2,TRBJ2-5,NA
AWGQGALGQETQY,TRBV30,TRBJ2-5,NA
ASSIGQGGDTQY,TRBV5-4,TRBJ2-3,NA
ASSEWTGPGNTIY,TRBV25-1,TRBJ1-3,NA
ASSPTHSNQPQH,TRBV7-2,TRBJ1-5,NA
ASSASGGPLSGYT,TRBV2,TRBJ1-2,NA